This T cell receptor (beta chain) derives from a study of T cells in Graves' hyperthyroidism and ophthalmopathy. Study results and limitations: Researchers report that a 13 V-J model separated ophthalmopathy from stable hyperthyroidism. Ophthalmopathy onset followed model prediction by a median about seven months.

Germline lookup yields CDR1 SGHKS and CDR2 YYEKEE (reference sequence). J gave up 3 bases and V 1 base, and 12 bases lay outside the gene matches. The length of the CDR3 is 18 residues. Amplified regions were TCR beta CDR3 sequences from RNA transcripts. The TCR CDR3 first-round RT-PCR relied on the HTBI primer set. TCRdb re-called the multiplex PCR reads through MiXCR, storing one row per CDR3 protein. Seen here are approximately 530,000 distinct CDR3 sequences, about 20% observed once, and the top ten hold over 45%. Patients with uncontrolled infections, other autoimmune diseases, pregnancy or lactation were excluded. Diagnostic decisions used clinical symptoms, serum thyroxine and TRAb, thyroid ultrasound and orbital computed tomography. In this sample, this clonotype turned up a few times. Its matching antigen is unknown.

This sequence was found in a man between 40 and 49 years old with Graves' ophthalmopathy. This chain joins TRBV5-5 and TRBJ2-7, with TRBD1 matching 11 bases. The sequencing input was blood. The chain's CDR3 is CASSLRGTGGTLFYEQYF. The DNA for the CDR3 is TGTGCCAGCAGCTTGAGGGGGACAGGGGGTACCCTGTTCTACGAGCAGTACTTC.